The clone carrying this TCR beta chain was found once. What it recognizes is unknown. The sample comes from a study of shared clonotypes between healthy human individuals. Broader study findings: Rarefaction gave evidence that sorted-subset sequencing remained incomplete despite large depth.

Method: immunoSEQ multiplex PCR; TCRdb's copy keeps in-frame clones and lacks some. The sample holds about 2.1 million clones, just over 90% seen once. With 2 bases removed from V and 3 bases from J, the gap between germline ends came to 17 bases. There are 17 residues in the CDR3. Germline V gene data show CDR1 as SGHTA and CDR2 as FQGNSA. Naive CD8 cells comprised CD45RO-negative, CCR7-positively selected cells, excluding terminally differentiated effector memory CD45RA+ cells. The chain uses TRBV7-2 and TRBJ1-3, with a possible D match to TRBD1 (5 bases). This clonotype was sampled from a man aged 18 to 29 in good health. Some clones in this sample may be carry-over from other donors' samples. The sample was naive CD8+ T cells from PBMCs. The CDR3 is CASSLLVREDGGNTIYF. The CDR3 DNA follows: TGTGCCAGCAGCTTATTAGTCAGGGAAGATGGTGGAAACACCATATATTTT.